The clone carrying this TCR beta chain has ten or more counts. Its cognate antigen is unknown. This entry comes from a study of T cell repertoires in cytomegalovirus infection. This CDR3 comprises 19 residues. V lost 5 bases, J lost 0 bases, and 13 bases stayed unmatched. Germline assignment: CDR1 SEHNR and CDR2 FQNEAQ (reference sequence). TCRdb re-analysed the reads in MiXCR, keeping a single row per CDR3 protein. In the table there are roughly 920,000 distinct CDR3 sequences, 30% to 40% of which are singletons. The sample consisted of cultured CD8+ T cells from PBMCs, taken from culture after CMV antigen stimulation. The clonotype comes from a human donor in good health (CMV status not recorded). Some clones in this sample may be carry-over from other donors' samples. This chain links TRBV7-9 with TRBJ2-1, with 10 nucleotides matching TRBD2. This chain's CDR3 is CASSREGTSVPSSYNEQFF. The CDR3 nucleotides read TGTGCCAGCAGCCGAGAGGGGACTAGCGTCCCGAGCTCCTACAATGAGCAGTTCTTC.